This T cell receptor (beta chain) was identified during a study of blood T cell repertoires in COVID-19 (dated by TCRdb to 2020 to 2021). In the study overall: The collaborator samples originated in the United States, Italy and Spain and spanned the acute and convalescent phases of COVID-19. The repertoires were released in a freely available public database intended as a resource for research on the immune response to SARS-CoV-2. Subjects who had been exposed to COVID-19, were actively infected with it, or had recovered from it provided the deeply sampled blood TCRbeta repertoires that made up the dataset. The samples were drawn from the first 160 participants of the ongoing ImmuneRACE study and from under 1,500 subjects provided by 6 global collaborators. The prospective study material was composed of cDNA or gDNA derived from T cells, B-cell-depleted T cells, or PBMCs. A de-identified subject ID, COVID-19 status, age in years and sex were almost always included in the sample metadata. Where available, HLA class I and class II types were taken from metadata supplied by the sample provider and were not determined by assay-based typing.

One collaborating source in Seattle enrolled patients during active infection and followed them longitudinally through the course of disease. Whole blood was collected in K2EDTA tubes by collaborating institutions according to the institutions' own protocols. For TCRbeta analysis, collaborators shipped samples in one of three forms: frozen whole blood, isolated PBMCs, or DNA extracted from either of those sample types. Overall results and qualifications from the work: Clinical and demographic metadata were provided uncurated, with the amount varying by source and participant.

The CDR3 spans 15 residues, from the cysteine through the phenylalanine. Kept here is only the CDR3 DNA, which spans 45 bases and is read in frame from base 1. CDR1 and CDR2, per the germline V gene, are KGHSH and LQKENI. V ends up 0 bases short and J 10 bases short, with an unmatched junction base count of 5. TCRbeta CDR3 regions were amplified from genomic DNA by means of the immunoSEQ Assay, a bias-controlled multiplex PCR. The authors processed their data as follows. The number of nucleated cells in each sample was estimated from the amplification of reference gene primers within the assay. Sequence reads were collapsed and filtered to measure the absolute abundance of every unique TCRbeta CDR3 rearrangement. For each sample, productive Simpson clonality was calculated by taking the square root of Simpson's diversity index across productive rearrangements. What TCRdb holds here is the immuneACCESS table cut down to in-frame rearrangements. Part of the clones is not present; checked against another copy, under half of the missing clones reflect an unresolved V gene, and the others are unexplained. V and J calls and clone size are given by that table; D and trimming were obtained from the DNA. The sample yields 250,000 to 300,000 clones; 80% to 90% were counted once. The top ten clonotypes cover around 9.6% of the sample.

A remark on this clone: There is no known antigen for this receptor. No much larger clonotype is one base removed from it; base qualities were not supplied.

Recombination linked TRBV18 to TRBJ2-1; the central 11 bases match TRBD2. The material sequenced was peripheral blood. This sequence originates from a woman in her 70s with COVID-19, enrolled during active disease. The CDR3 sequence is CASSPPGLAGGEQFF. The DNA sequence is as follows: TGTGCCAGCTCACCACCGGGTCTAGCGGGAGGCGAGCAGTTCTTC.